A selection of T cell receptor beta chains follows, all from one sample in a study of shared clonotypes between healthy human individuals. Some clones are missing from TCRdb's copy, which holds only in-frame ones; the method was immunoSEQ multiplex PCR. This table has around 2.3 million clones, 95% appearing once. The sequenced sample was naive CD4+ T cells sorted from blood. These TCRs come from a man aged 18 to 35 in good health. CDR3s include the opening cysteine and the closing phenylalanine or tryptophan. Fields, in order: V gene, J gene, CDR3 protein.

v_call: TRBV2
j_call: TRBJ2-7
cdr3_aa: CASSVDRGSYEQYF

v_call: TRBV19
j_call: TRBJ2-7
cdr3_aa: CASSISGYYEQYF

v_call: TRBV2
j_call: TRBJ1-2
cdr3_aa: CADRETGVFYGYTF

v_call: TRBV30
j_call: TRBJ1-2
cdr3_aa: CALTLRYGYTF

v_call: TRBV27
j_call: TRBJ2-1
cdr3_aa: CASSSFPDRGAFF

v_call: TRBV19
j_call: TRBJ1-2
cdr3_aa: CASSAPSVSQYGYTF

v_call: TRBV27
j_call: TRBJ1-5
cdr3_aa: CASSSLQGGQPQHF

v_call: TRBV10-3
j_call: TRBJ1-5
cdr3_aa: CAISEFQQPQHF

v_call: TRBV6-1
j_call: TRBJ2-5
cdr3_aa: CASSEPVQETQYF

v_call: TRBV30
j_call: TRBJ1-5
cdr3_aa: CAWRDGSEVWNQPQHF

v_call: TRBV6-5
j_call: TRBJ2-7
cdr3_aa: CASSSDRGSSYEQYF

v_call: TRBV19
j_call: TRBJ1-5
cdr3_aa: CASSGQGYSNQPQHF

v_call: TRBV28
j_call: TRBJ1-3
cdr3_aa: CASGWGRSGNTIYF

v_call: TRBV10-3
j_call: TRBJ2-5
cdr3_aa: CAISDLGGGETQYF

v_call: TRBV28
j_call: TRBJ1-5
cdr3_aa: CASSDRNQPQHF

v_call: TRBV28
j_call: TRBJ2-1
cdr3_aa: CASSSPIGTSGRDEQFF

v_call: TRBV6-5
j_call: TRBJ1-1
cdr3_aa: CASSYGAVGTTEAFF

v_call: TRBV7-2
j_call: TRBJ2-7
cdr3_aa: CASSLGGLAGVLNEQYF

v_call: TRBV2
j_call: TRBJ2-1
cdr3_aa: CASSSSVDEQFF

v_call: TRBV23-1
j_call: TRBJ1-5
cdr3_aa: CASSKPGRGFQPQHF

v_call: TRBV6-1
j_call: TRBJ1-2
cdr3_aa: CASSDGGLGASGYTF

v_call: TRBV6-6
j_call: TRBJ1-4
cdr3_aa: CASSYGQPNEKLFF

v_call: TRBV7-6
j_call: TRBJ2-7
cdr3_aa: CASSYEGAGTYEQYF

v_call: TRBV7-2
j_call: TRBJ1-3
cdr3_aa: CASSQGLGNTIYF

v_call: TRBV6-1
j_call: TRBJ1-2
cdr3_aa: CASSVGSGGYGYTF

v_call: TRBV19
j_call: TRBJ2-5
cdr3_aa: CASSIGLAGTETQYF

v_call: TRBV18
j_call: TRBJ2-2
cdr3_aa: CASFDSPLTGELFF

v_call: TRBV7-2
j_call: TRBJ2-5
cdr3_aa: CASSLDAGVRETQYF

v_call: TRBV7-2
j_call: TRBJ2-1
cdr3_aa: CASSLEGTGDNEQFF

v_call: TRBV7-6
j_call: TRBJ1-6
cdr3_aa: CASSLNRNNSPLHF

v_call: TRBV6-1
j_call: TRBJ2-7
cdr3_aa: CASSDAGGRTYDEQYF

v_call: TRBV4-1
j_call: TRBJ2-5
cdr3_aa: CASSQGPSGRAEETQYF

v_call: TRBV15
j_call: TRBJ1-4
cdr3_aa: CATSSPGLGTEKLFF

v_call: TRBV30
j_call: TRBJ2-6
cdr3_aa: CAWSGTGAAGANVLTF

v_call: TRBV10-1
j_call: TRBJ2-1
cdr3_aa: CASSEALRSGTGYSDEQFF

v_call: TRBV7-2
j_call: TRBJ2-1
cdr3_aa: CASSSTRDRVSYNEQFF

v_call: TRBV6-5
j_call: TRBJ1-1
cdr3_aa: CASKKSGVWTEAFF

v_call: TRBV5-4
j_call: TRBJ2-7
cdr3_aa: CASSLGGAQPREQYF

v_call: TRBV19
j_call: TRBJ1-5
cdr3_aa: CASSGQGQPQHF

v_call: TRBV5-1
j_call: TRBJ1-2
cdr3_aa: CASSLETGGNGYTF